The sequence of this TCR beta chain was determined in a study of radiotherapy plus CTLA-4 blockade in lung cancer. Points from the study as a whole: Some TCR clones had been derived from tumors. These clones expanded in peripheral blood after radiotherapy plus ipilimumab.

Only in-frame clones appear in the TCRdb table, and some are missing; sequencing was by immunoSEQ multiplex PCR. The sample includes some 80,000 clones, under 80% of them seen just once. V dropped 4 bases and J dropped 0 bases, with 4 bases sitting between them. Germline CDR1 reads MNHNS; CDR2 reads SASEGT. The CDR3 extends over 13 amino acids. As regards this clone: As yet, its antigen is unknown.

The starting material was peripheral blood, obtained from a patient treated with radiotherapy plus ipilimumab. The sequence was collected from a human donor with non-small cell lung cancer whose response to radiotherapy plus ipilimumab could not be evaluated. Some clones in this sample may be carry-over from other donors' samples. The chain links TRBV6-1 to TRBJ1-5; no reliable D call. CDR3 DNA sequence: TGTGCCAGCAGTGCTAATAGCAATCAGCCCCAGCATTTT. This translates into CASSANSNQPQHF.